The entry below describes one TCR beta chain. The antigen is undetermined. This CDR3 is built from 14 residues. V lost 4 bases, J lost 6 bases, and 16 bases lay in between. Per germline, CDR1 DFQATT and CDR2 SNEGSKA (reference sequence). The sample originates from a study of blood T cells in healthy people across ages. Primed by a sample-barcoded 5' primer and a J-beta primer mix, a second PCR proceeded for about 7 to 11 cycles. From the 5' RACE reads, TCRdb called clonotypes with MiXCR, one entry per CDR3 protein. The sample includes 1,500,000 or so distinct CDR3 sequences, 59% of them seen just once. Study observations and caveats: TCR beta diversity, measured per million T cells, fell in a roughly linear way with age. Changes in expanded clonotypes were possibly confounded, as the CMV status of donors was unknown.

Extraction of total RNA produced a minimum of 5.5 micrograms from each sample. The J gene is TRBJ2-4, the V gene TRBV20-1, with a weak D call TRBD2 (7 bases). The receptor's source is a young man in good health. Sample: blood. The CDR3 reads CSATTGGLGNIQYF. Written as DNA, the CDR3 is TGCAGTGCTACTACGGGGGGCCTTGGAAACATTCAGTACTTC.